There are many counts of the clone carrying this TCR beta chain. Its specificity is not known. The data were obtained in a study of neurological immune-mediated disorders. Study-wide points: It was HTLV-1-associated myelopathy that showed the most TCR clonal expansion, while multiple sclerosis showed the least, falling below healthy controls. Private repertoires in all groups were suggested, as expanded clones shared no CDR3 amino acid sequences across subjects.

Trimming left V 4 bases short and J 2 bases short, with 13 bases between. Germline CDR1 is SGHRS and CDR2 is YFSETQ. The CDR3 runs to 14 residues. Each TCR transcript was tagged with a 10-nucleotide random UMI during 5'RACE. TCRdb processed the 5' RACE reads anew with MiXCR; each CDR3 protein has one entry. The repertoire has 11,000 to 15,000 distinct CDR3 sequences, about 10% of them found once; the top ten carry about 22%. This sequence originates from a woman aged 40-49 years in good health. The genes are TRBV5-1 and TRBJ2-7; no reliable D call. Material for sequencing was PBMCs. CDR3 in amino acids: CASSRGRTTYEQYF. DNA for the CDR3: TGCGCCAGCAGCCGCGGACGGACCACCTACGAGCAGTACTTC.